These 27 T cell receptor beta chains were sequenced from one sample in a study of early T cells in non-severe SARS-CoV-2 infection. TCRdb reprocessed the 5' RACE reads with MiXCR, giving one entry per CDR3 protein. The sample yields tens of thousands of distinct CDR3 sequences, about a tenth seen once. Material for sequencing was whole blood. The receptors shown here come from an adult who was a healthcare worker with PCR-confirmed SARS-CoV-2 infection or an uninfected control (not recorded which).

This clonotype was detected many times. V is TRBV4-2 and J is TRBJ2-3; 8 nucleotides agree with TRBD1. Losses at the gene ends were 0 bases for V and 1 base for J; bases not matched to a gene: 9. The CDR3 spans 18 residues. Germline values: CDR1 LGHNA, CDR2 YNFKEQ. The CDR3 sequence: CASSQDRLQGAGTDTQYF. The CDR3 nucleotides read TGTGCCAGCAGCCAAGATCGCCTTCAGGGGGCCGGCACAGATACGCAGTATTTT.

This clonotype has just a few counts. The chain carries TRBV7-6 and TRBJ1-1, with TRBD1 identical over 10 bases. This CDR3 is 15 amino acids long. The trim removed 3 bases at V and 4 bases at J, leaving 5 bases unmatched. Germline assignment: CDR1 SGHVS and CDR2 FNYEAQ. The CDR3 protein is CASSFGTGDGTEAFF. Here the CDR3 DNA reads TGTGCCAGCAGCTTCGGGACAGGGGACGGCACTGAAGCTTTCTTT.

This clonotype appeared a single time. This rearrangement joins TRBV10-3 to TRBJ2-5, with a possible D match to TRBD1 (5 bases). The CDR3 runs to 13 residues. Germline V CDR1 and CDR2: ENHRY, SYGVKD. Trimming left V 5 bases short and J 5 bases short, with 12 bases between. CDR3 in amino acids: CAISLGAGETQYF. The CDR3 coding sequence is TGTGCCATCAGTTTAGGGGCTGGGGAGACCCAGTACTTC.

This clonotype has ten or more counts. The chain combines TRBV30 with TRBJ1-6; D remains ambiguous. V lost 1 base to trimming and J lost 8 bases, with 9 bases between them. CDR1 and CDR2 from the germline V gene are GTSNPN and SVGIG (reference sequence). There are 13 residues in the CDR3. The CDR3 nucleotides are TGTGCCTGGAGTGAACAATCGGATTCACCCCTCCACTTT. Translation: CAWSEQSDSPLHF.

This CDR3 reads CASSYVGEQFF. As DNA, the CDR3 is TGTGCCAGCAGTTATGTAGGTGAGCAGTTCTTC. The V and J genes are TRBV6-5 and TRBJ2-1; D is unclear. CDR3 length: 11 residues. Looked up from germline, CDR1 is MNHEY and CDR2 is SVGAGI. Trimming shortened V by 3 bases and J by 9 bases, and 6 bases separated the two germline ends.

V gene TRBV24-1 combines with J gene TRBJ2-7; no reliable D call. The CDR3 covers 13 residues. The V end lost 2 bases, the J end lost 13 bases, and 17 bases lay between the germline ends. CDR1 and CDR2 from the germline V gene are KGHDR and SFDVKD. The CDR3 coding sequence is TGTGCCACCAGTGATTCGTGGGAATCGACCCATTACTTC. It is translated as CATSDSWESTHYF.

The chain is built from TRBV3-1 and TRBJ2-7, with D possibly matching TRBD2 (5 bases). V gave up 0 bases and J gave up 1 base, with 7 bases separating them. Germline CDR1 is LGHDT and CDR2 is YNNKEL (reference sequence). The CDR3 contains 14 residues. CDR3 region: CASSQDTRSYEQYF. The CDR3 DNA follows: TGTGCCAGCAGCCAAGATACTAGATCCTACGAGCAGTACTTC.

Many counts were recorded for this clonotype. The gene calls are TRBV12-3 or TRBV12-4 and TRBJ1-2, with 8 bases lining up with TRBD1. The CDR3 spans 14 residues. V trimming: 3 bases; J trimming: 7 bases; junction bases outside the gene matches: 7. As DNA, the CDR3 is TGTGCCAGCAGTTTTCCGGACAGGGTCTGTGGCTACACCTTC. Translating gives CASSFPDRVCGYTF.

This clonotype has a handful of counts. The CDR3 DNA reads TGTGCCAGCCGGGTGATTCAGGGCCGGATAGATACGCAGTATTTT. Protein sequence: CASRVIQGRIDTQYF. The chain combines TRBV30 with TRBJ2-3; D might be TRBD1 (5 bases). The V gene lost 8 bases and the J gene lost 5 bases, with 23 bases spanning the gap. Germline-derived CDR1 and CDR2 are GTSNPN and SVGIG (reference sequence). This CDR3 is built from 15 residues.

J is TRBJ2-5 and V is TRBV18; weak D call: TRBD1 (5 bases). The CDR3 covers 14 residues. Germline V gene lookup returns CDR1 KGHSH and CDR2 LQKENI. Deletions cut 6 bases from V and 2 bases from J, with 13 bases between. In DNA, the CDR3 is TGTGCCAGCTCCCTGAACAGGCTACAAGAGACCCAGTACTTC. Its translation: CASSLNRLQETQYF.

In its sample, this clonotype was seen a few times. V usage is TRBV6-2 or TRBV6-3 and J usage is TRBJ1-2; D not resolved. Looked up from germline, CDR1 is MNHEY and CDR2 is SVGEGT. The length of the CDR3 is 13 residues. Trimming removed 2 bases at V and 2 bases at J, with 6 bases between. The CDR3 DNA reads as TGTGCCAGCAGTTACAACGGGAACTATGGCTACACCTTC. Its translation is CASSYNGNYGYTF.

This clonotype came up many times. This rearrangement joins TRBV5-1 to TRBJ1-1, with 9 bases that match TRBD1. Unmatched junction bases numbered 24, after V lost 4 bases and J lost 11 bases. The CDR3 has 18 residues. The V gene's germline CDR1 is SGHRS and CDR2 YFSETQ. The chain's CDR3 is CASSPNRDRVSQTYEAFF. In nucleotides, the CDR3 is TGCGCCAGCAGCCCAAACCGGGACAGGGTGTCGCAAACGTATGAGGCTTTCTTT.

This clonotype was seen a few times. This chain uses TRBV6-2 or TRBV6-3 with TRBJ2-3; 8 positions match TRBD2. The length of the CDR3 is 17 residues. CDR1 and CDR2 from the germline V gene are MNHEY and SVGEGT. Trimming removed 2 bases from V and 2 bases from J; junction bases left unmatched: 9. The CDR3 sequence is CASSYRRGLAITDTQYF. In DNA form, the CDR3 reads TGTGCCAGCAGTTACCGGAGAGGACTAGCAATCACAGATACGCAGTATTTT.

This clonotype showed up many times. DNA of the CDR3: TGTGCCAGTAGTACGGGGACAGGGCAAAGGGCCCAGCATTTT. It yields the protein CASSTGTGQRAQHF. This chain links TRBV19 with TRBJ1-5, with 9 bases aligning to TRBD1. Trimming took 4 bases from V and 11 from J; bases not matched to a gene: 9. The CDR3 consists of 14 residues. Germline V lookup: CDR1 LNHDA, CDR2 SQIVND (reference sequence).

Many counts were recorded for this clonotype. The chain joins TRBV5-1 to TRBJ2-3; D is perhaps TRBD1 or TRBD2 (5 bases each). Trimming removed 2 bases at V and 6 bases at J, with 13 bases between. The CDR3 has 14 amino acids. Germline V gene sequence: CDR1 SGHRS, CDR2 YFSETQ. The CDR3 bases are TGCGCCAGCAGCTTCGGGGCCGGGACCGATACGCAGTATTTT. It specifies CASSFGAGTDTQYF.

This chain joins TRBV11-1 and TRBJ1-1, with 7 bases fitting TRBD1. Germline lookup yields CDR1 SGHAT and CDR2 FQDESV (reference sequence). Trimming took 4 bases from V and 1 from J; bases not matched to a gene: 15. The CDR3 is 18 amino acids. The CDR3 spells CASSSGRERGRGNTEAFF. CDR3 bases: TGTGCCAGCAGCTCCGGGCGGGAAAGGGGGCGCGGGAACACTGAAGCTTTCTTT.

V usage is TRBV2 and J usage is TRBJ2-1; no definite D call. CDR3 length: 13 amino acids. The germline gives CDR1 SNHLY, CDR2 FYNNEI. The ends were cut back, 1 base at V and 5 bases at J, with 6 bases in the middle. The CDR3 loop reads CASSEGADNEQFF. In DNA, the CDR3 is TGTGCCAGCAGTGAAGGGGCAGACAATGAGCAGTTCTTC.

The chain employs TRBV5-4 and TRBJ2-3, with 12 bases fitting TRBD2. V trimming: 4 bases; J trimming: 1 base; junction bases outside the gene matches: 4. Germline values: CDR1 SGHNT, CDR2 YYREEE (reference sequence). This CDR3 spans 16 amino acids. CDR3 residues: CASSTWTSGGTDTQYF. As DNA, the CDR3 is TGTGCCAGCAGCACCTGGACTAGCGGGGGCACAGATACGCAGTATTTT.

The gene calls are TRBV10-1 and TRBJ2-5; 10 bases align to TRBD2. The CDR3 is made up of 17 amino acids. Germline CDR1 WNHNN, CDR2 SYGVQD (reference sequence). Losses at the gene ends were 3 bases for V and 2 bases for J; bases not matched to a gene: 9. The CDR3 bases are TGCGCCAGCAGTGACTCTAGCGGGGGCCTAAAACAAGAGACCCAGTACTTC. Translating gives CASSDSSGGLKQETQYF.

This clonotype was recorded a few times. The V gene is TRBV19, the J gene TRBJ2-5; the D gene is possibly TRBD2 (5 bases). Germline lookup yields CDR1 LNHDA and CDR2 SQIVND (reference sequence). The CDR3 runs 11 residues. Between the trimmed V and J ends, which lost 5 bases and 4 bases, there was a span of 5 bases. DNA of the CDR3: TGTGCCAGTAGTGCGGGAGAGACCCAGTACTTC. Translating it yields CASSAGETQYF.

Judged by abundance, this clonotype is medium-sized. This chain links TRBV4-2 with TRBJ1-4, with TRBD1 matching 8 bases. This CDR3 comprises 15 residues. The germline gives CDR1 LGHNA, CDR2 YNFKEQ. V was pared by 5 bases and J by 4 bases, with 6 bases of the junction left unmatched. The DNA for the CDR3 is TGTGCCAGCAGCACCAAGACAGGGGATAATGAAAAACTGTTTTTT. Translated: CASSTKTGDNEKLFF.

This CDR3 is CASSHRQGSYNSPLHF. CDR3 nucleotide sequence: TGCGCCAGCAGCCATAGACAGGGTTCCTATAATTCACCCCTCCACTTT. V and J are TRBV4-3 and TRBJ1-6; 7 bases line up with TRBD1. Trimming cost V 3 bases and J 1 base; bases outside gene matches: 3. CDR3 length: 16 amino acids. The germline CDR1 and CDR2 sequences are LGHNA and YSLEER.

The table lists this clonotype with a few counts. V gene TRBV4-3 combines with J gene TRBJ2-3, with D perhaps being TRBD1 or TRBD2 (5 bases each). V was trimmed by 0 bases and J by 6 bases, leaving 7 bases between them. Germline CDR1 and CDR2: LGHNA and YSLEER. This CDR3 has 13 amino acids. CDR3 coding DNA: TGCGCCAGCAGCCAAGAAGGGGACGATACGCAGTATTTT. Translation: CASSQEGDDTQYF.

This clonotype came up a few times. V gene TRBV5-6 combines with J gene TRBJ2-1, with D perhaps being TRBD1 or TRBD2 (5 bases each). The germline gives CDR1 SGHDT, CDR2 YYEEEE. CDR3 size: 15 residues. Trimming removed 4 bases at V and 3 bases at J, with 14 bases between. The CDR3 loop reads CASSITGAGYNEQFF. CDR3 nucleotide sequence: TGTGCCAGCAGCATAACCGGGGCTGGCTACAATGAGCAGTTCTTC. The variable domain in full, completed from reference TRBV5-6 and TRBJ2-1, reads DAGVTQSPTHLIKTRGQQVTLRCSPKSGHDTVSWYQQALGQGPQFIFQYYEEEERQRGNFPDRFSGHQFPNYSSELNVNALLLGDSALYLCASSITGAGYNEQFFGPGTRLTVL.

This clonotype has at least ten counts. The CDR3 region is CASSEQTETYEQYF. The CDR3 nucleotides are TGTGCCAGCAGCGAACAGACAGAGACCTACGAGCAGTACTTC. The chain employs TRBV7-6 and TRBJ2-7; D possibly corresponds to TRBD1 (5 bases). This CDR3 has 14 amino acids. Germline lookup yields CDR1 SGHVS and CDR2 FNYEAQ. Trimming shortened V by 5 bases and J by 2 bases, and 13 bases separated the two germline ends.

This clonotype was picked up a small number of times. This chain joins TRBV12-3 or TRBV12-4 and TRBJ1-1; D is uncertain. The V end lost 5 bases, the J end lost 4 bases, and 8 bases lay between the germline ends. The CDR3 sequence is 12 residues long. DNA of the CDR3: TGTGCCAGCAGTCCTTACCCCACTGAAGCTTTCTTT. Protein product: CASSPYPTEAFF.

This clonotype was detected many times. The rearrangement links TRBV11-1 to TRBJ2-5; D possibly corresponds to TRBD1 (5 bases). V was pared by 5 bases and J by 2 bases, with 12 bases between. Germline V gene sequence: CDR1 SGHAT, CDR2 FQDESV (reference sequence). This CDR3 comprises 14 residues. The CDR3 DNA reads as TGTGCCAGCAGCCCAGACAGTAATCAAGAGACCCAGTACTTC. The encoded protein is CASSPDSNQETQYF.